The 10 T cell receptor beta chains listed next were all sequenced from one sample in a study of CXCR3-negative and CXCR3-positive naive CD8 T cells. The libraries of TRB cDNA were prepared using 5' RACE with UMI labels. With the 5' RACE reads reprocessed, TCRdb shows one record per CDR3 protein and no DNA. The ten top clones account for approximately 15%, within a sample of approximately 39,000 distinct CDR3 sequences. The sequencing input was memory CD8+ T cells from blood. The source is a human donor in good health. Some clones in this sample may be carry-over from other donors' samples.

V and J are TRBV5-1 and TRBJ2-7; absent DNA, TCRdb's TRBD2 call cannot be checked. Germline V gene sequence: CDR1 SGHRS, CDR2 YFSETQ. The CDR3 covers 16 residues. CDR3 amino acids: CASCLGDSRDVYEQYF.

V usage is TRBV5-5 and J usage is TRBJ2-3; with no DNA, the TCRdb D assignment of TRBD1 cannot be verified. This CDR3 has 15 amino acids. In germline, CDR1 is SGHKS, CDR2 YYEKEE (reference sequence). This CDR3 reads CASSLGTIGTDTQYF.

This sequence joins TRBV7-6 and TRBJ2-1; TCRdb reports TRBD1, a call that lacks DNA to check it against. Germline CDR1 and CDR2: SGHVS and FNYEAQ. CDR3 length: 16 residues. The CDR3: CASSLIVGDRLNEQFF. The full variable domain, with the rest looked up from reference TRBV7-6 and TRBJ2-1, is GAGVSQSPRYKVTKRGQDVALRCDPISGHVSLYWYRQALGQGPEFLTYFNYEAQQDKSGLPNDRFSAERPEGSISTLTIQRTEQRDSAMYRCASSLIVGDRLNEQFFGPGTRLTVL.

The chain uses TRBV29-1 and TRBJ2-7. This CDR3 has 11 residues. The V gene's germline CDR1 is SQVTM and CDR2 ANQGSEA. The CDR3 spells CSVEASYEQYF.

The CDR3: CASSFPGRNHEQFF. This chain uses TRBV12-3 or TRBV12-4 with TRBJ2-1; TCRdb lists TRBD1, though no DNA is available to test this call. The CDR3 is made up of 14 amino acids.

CDR3: CASSPTTGTFGYTF. The rearrangement joins TRBV7-2 to TRBJ1-2. The CDR3 contains 14 residues. In germline, CDR1 is SGHTA, CDR2 FQGNSA.

This chain uses TRBV20-1 with TRBJ2-7. This CDR3 has 12 residues. Germline CDR1 reads DFQATT; CDR2 reads SNEGSKA (reference sequence). The CDR3 loop is CSARSGFYEQYF.

This clonotype ranks as large in terms of frequency. The chain joins TRBV6-1 to TRBJ1-5; no DNA is available, so the TRBD1 call from TCRdb remains unchecked. Germline lookup yields CDR1 MNHNS and CDR2 SASEGT. This CDR3 comprises 14 residues. CDR3 protein: CASSGAGGNQPQHF.

This chain uses TRBV6-1 with TRBJ2-1. Looked up from germline, CDR1 is MNHNS and CDR2 is SASEGT. The CDR3 consists of 14 residues. The CDR3 spells CASSMWPRSNEQFF.

V and J are TRBV27 and TRBJ2-2. The CDR3 loop spans 12 amino acids. CDR1 and CDR2 from the germline V gene are MNHEY and SMNVEV (reference sequence). The CDR3 protein is CASSWPSGELFF.